One and the same sample provided the 17 T cell receptor beta chains below, sequenced in a study of cytomegalovirus exposure and HLA in healthy donors. Researchers ran the PCR with 60 Vbeta and 13 Jbeta primers. Produced via immunoSEQ multiplex PCR; TCRdb's table is partial and in-frame only. This table holds under 85,000 clones, around three quarters found once. Sequenced: PBMCs. These receptors were obtained from a woman in her 40s in good health and CMV-seropositive.

This clone was seen a few times. The chain links TRBV30 to TRBJ1-3; D is unresolved. The CDR3 covers 13 residues. V was clipped by 3 bases and J by 2 bases, with 8 bases between them. CDR1 is GTSNPN and CDR2 is SVGIG in the germline V gene (reference sequence). The CDR3 bases are TGTGCCTGGAGCATGGGCGCTGGAAACACCATATATTTT. Translating gives CAWSMGAGNTIYF.

The chain links TRBV19 to TRBJ1-5, with D maybe TRBD1 (6 bases). This CDR3 has 17 amino acids. Trimming cost V 3 bases and J 3 bases, with 18 bases left between them. In germline, CDR1 is LNHDA, CDR2 SQIVND (reference sequence). CDR3 sequence (DNA): TGTGCCAGTAGTATGATGACAGGTGGGGTCGACAATCAGCCCCAGCATTTT. Its translation: CASSMMTGGVDNQPQHF.

The chain uses TRBV7-2 and TRBJ1-2, with D possibly matching TRBD1 (5 bases). The CDR3 has 13 amino acids. The germline V and J ends were trimmed by 1 base and 2 bases, with 5 bases remaining between them. Germline CDR1 and CDR2: SGHTA and FQGNSA. CDR3: CASSLEGNYGYTF. The CDR3 DNA reads as TGTGCCAGCAGCTTAGAGGGGAACTATGGCTACACCTTC.

J is TRBJ2-5 and V is TRBV6-5; 8 bases agree with TRBD2. J lost 3 bases, V lost 4 bases, and 7 bases had no gene match. CDR3 length equals 15 residues. Germline loops: CDR1 MNHEY, CDR2 SVGAGI. The CDR3 protein is CASSFGGGVKETQYF. The CDR3 DNA is TGTGCCAGCAGTTTCGGGGGGGGAGTGAAAGAGACCCAGTACTTC.

This clone was observed a handful of times. V usage is TRBV5-1 and J usage is TRBJ1-2; 7 bases agree with TRBD1. The CDR3 has 16 residues. Germline lookup yields CDR1 SGHRS and CDR2 YFSETQ. V shed 1 base, J shed 8 bases, and the junction held 14 bases outside the gene matches. The CDR3 sequence is CASSLSVGAGGRGYTF. The CDR3 coding sequence is TGCGCCAGCAGCTTGTCCGTCGGTGCAGGGGGTAGGGGCTACACCTTC.

This chain connects TRBV25-1 to TRBJ2-2; 7 nucleotides align to TRBD2. CDR3 length equals 14 residues. Trimming removed 5 bases from V and 2 bases from J; junction bases left unmatched: 2. The V gene's germline CDR1 is MGHDK and CDR2 SYGVNS. The chain's CDR3 is CASSRGRNTGELFF. The CDR3 region has the DNA TGTGCCAGCAGTCGCGGGAGAAACACCGGGGAGCTGTTTTTT.

The chain employs TRBV5-4 and TRBJ1-5; the match to TRBD1 covers 8 bases. V lost 0 bases, J lost 2 bases, and 1 base stayed unmatched. The CDR3 extends over 15 amino acids. Germline V gene data show CDR1 as SGHNT and CDR2 as YYREEE (reference sequence). The CDR3 is CASSLGGQGNQPQHF. The CDR3 DNA sequence: TGTGCCAGCAGCTTGGGGGGACAGGGCAATCAGCCCCAGCATTTT.

The rearrangement uses TRBV25-1 and TRBJ1-6, with TRBD1 identical over 8 bases. CDR1 MGHDK and CDR2 SYGVNS come from the germline V gene. The CDR3 sequence is 14 residues long. V dropped 4 bases and J dropped 5; count of bases not matched to a gene: 1. Here the CDR3 reads CASSVTGDNSPLHF. For the CDR3, the DNA is TGTGCCAGCAGTGTGACAGGGGATAATTCACCCCTCCACTTT.

The chain combines TRBV7-9 with TRBJ1-5; the match to TRBD1 covers 7 bases. The V gene end was trimmed by 4 bases and the J gene end by 6 bases; junction bases not matched to a gene: 6. Germline CDR1 SEHNR, CDR2 FQNEAQ (reference sequence). The CDR3 runs 14 residues. The CDR3 loop reads CASSYTGEVQPQHF. CDR3 DNA sequence: TGTGCCAGCAGCTATACAGGGGAGGTTCAGCCCCAGCATTTT.

The chain uses TRBV28 and TRBJ1-1, with TRBD1 matching 10 bases. CDR3 length: 18 amino acids. The V segment lost 6 bases and the J segment 3 bases; nucleotides outside the gene matches: 16. CDR1 and CDR2 (germline): MDHEN, SYDVKM. CDR3 sequence reads: CASRLNPGQGNRDTEAFF. As DNA, the CDR3 is TGTGCCAGCAGGTTGAATCCGGGACAGGGGAATAGGGACACTGAAGCTTTCTTT.

The chain's CDR3 is CASSEVASGGAGDTQYF. The CDR3 DNA reads TGTGCCAGCAGTGAAGTAGCTAGCGGGGGGGCCGGAGATACGCAGTATTTT. The chain is built from TRBV6-1 and TRBJ2-3; 12 nucleotides line up with TRBD2. Germline CDR1 reads MNHNS; CDR2 reads SASEGT. The CDR3 contains 17 residues. V shed 1 base, J shed 5 bases, and the junction held 7 bases outside the gene matches.

The chain joins TRBV15 to TRBJ1-1; D unresolved. The CDR3 sequence is 15 residues long. CDR1 is LNHNV and CDR2 is YYDKDF in the germline V gene (reference sequence). V was clipped by 0 bases and J by 1 base, with 9 bases between them. The CDR3 nucleotides are TGTGCCACCAGCAGAGATAAGGGAGAGAACACTGAAGCTTTCTTT. Translated: CATSRDKGENTEAFF.

CDR3 sequence reads: CASSLPNRGDTEAFF. CDR3 nucleotide sequence: TGCGCCAGCAGCTTGCCGAACAGGGGAGACACTGAAGCTTTCTTT. The chain carries TRBV5-1 and TRBJ1-1; 7 nucleotides agree with TRBD1. Trimming cost V 1 base and J 3 bases; bases outside gene matches: 6. CDR3 length equals 15 residues. CDR1 and CDR2 from the germline V gene are SGHRS and YFSETQ.

The chain couples TRBV29-1 to TRBJ1-1; 8 bases agree with TRBD1. From germline, CDR1 is SQVTM and CDR2 ANQGSEA. The J segment lost 0 bases and the V segment lost 6 bases, leaving 3 bases of the junction unmatched. The CDR3 runs 13 residues. DNA for the CDR3: TGCAGCGTCCGGACAGGGATGAACACTGAAGCTTTCTTT. Translating gives CSVRTGMNTEAFF.

The chain combines TRBV2 with TRBJ1-1; TRBD1 might be the D (5 bases). In germline, CDR1 is SNHLY, CDR2 FYNNEI. This CDR3 has 12 residues. Trimming removed 6 bases at V and 8 bases at J, with 13 bases between. The CDR3 loop reads CASSLGGGEAFF. Written as DNA, the CDR3 is TGTGCCAGCAGCCTGGGGGGAGGGGAAGCTTTCTTT.

The chain uses TRBV6-5 and TRBJ2-1; TRBD2 agrees at 9 bases. The V gene end was trimmed by 6 bases and the J gene end by 6 bases; junction bases not matched to a gene: 9. Germline values: CDR1 MNHEY, CDR2 SVGAGI. The CDR3 sequence is 15 residues long. The CDR3 bases are TGTGCCAGCAGAGCAGCTAGCGGGGTCCTCAATGAGCAGTTCTTC. Amino acid sequence: CASRAASGVLNEQFF.

This clone appeared once. The V and J genes are TRBV25-1 and TRBJ2-3; D ambiguous. Trimming took off 0 bases at V and 3 bases at J, with 7 bases between the two ends. The CDR3 loop spans 14 amino acids. CDR1 and CDR2 from the germline V gene are MGHDK and SYGVNS. CDR3 sequence (DNA): TGTGCCAGCAGTGAATATAAAGCGACAGATACGCAGTATTTT. Translation: CASSEYKATDTQYF.